This T cell receptor (beta chain) is drawn from a study of glioma-infiltrating T cells. Study-wide findings and caveats: CDR3 overlap between tissue and blood was very small. Tissue-blood divergence was below expectation in non-neoplastic patients, above in gliomas.

The V gene's germline CDR1 is SGHTA and CDR2 FQGNSA. V gave up 1 base and J gave up 0 bases, with 7 bases separating them. This CDR3 has 14 residues. Many counts were recorded for this clonotype. Its target is unknown. The iRepertoire nested amplicon-rescue multiplex PCR amplified TCR alpha and beta CDR3s from RNA. Via MiXCR, TCRdb re-called the multiplex PCR reads, giving one row per CDR3 protein. The sample lists approximately 120,000 distinct CDR3 sequences; under 30% were seen once. The sequence came from a human donor with low-grade glioma or glioblastoma, undergoing nonglioma brain surgery, or in good health (not recorded which). Sequenced: glioma tissue, nonneoplastic brain tissue, or PBMCs (not recorded which). V usage is TRBV7-2 and J usage is TRBJ2-7; D remains ambiguous. The CDR3 region is CASSLGGVSYEQYF. CDR3 nucleotides: TGTGCCAGCAGCTTAGGAGGCGTCTCCTACGAGCAGTACTTC.